This T cell receptor beta chain came from a study of blood T cell repertoires in COVID-19. Study-level information: Both acute and convalescent COVID-19 samples were obtained from the United States, Italy and Spain.

This clone showed up just once. Original methodology: Estimated nucleated cell counts came from reference gene primer amplification. The table came from immunoSEQ multiplex PCR; TCRdb's copy has only in-frame clones and leaves some out. V and J calls and clone size are those listed in that table; D and trimming were worked out from the DNA. This sample carries approximately 140,000 clones, 84% of them seen once, and the ten largest clones take 5.5% to 8%. The source is a human donor in a cohort sampled during active COVID-19. The specimen sequenced was peripheral blood.

CDR3 coding DNA: TGTGCCAGCAGTGAGCGGACAGGGGATCAGCCCCAGCATTTT. Protein: CASSERTGDQPQHF. The genes are TRBV2 and TRBJ1-5; 9 positions match TRBD1. Germline V CDR1 and CDR2: SNHLY, FYNNEI. There are 14 residues in the CDR3. Trimming cost V 3 bases and J 5 bases; bases outside gene matches: 2.